What follows is one T cell receptor (beta chain) and its context. The sample comes from a study of blood T cell repertoires in COVID-19. Background on the study: The United States, Italy and Spain supplied acute and convalescent COVID-19 samples. The cDNA or gDNA used as material had been derived from T cells, B-cell-depleted T cells, or PBMCs.

As originally analysed: By means of reference gene primer amplification, nucleated cell counts were estimated. Profiled with immunoSEQ multiplex PCR; TCRdb holds only in-frame clones, not every one. Clone size and V and J calls were adopted from that table, with D and trimming inferred from the DNA. The profile shows about 480,000 clones, about 88% of them singletons. This CDR3 comprises 13 residues. Trimming shortened V by 3 bases and J by 3 bases, and 12 bases separated the two germline ends. Germline V gene lookup returns CDR1 DFQATT and CDR2 SNEGSKA (reference sequence). Seattle's enrolled individuals joined amid active infection and were then monitored longitudinally.

The TCR was taken from a woman aged 50 to 60 with COVID-19, enrolled during active disease. The sample consisted of peripheral blood. The V call is TRBV20-1, the J call TRBJ2-7; no clear D gene. The CDR3 DNA follows: TGCAGTGCTAGTGGGCCCGAATTCTACGAGCAGTACTTC. Amino acids: CSASGPEFYEQYF.